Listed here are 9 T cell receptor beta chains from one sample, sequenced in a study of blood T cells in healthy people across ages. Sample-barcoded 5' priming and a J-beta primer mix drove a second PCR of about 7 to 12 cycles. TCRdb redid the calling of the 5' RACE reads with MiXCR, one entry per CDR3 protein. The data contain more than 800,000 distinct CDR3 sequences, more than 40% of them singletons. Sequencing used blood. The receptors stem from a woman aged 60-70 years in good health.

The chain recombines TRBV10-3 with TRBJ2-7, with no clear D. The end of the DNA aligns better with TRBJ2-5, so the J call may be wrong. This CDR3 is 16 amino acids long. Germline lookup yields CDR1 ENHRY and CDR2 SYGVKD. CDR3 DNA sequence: TGTGCCATCAGTGGAGAGCGAAGTAGGGTCGCGGAGACCCAGTACTTC. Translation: CAISGERSRVAETQYF.

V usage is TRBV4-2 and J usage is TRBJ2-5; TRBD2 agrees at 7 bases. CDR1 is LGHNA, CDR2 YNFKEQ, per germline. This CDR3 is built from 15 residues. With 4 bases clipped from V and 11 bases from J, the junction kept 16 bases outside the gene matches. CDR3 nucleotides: TGTGCCAGCAGCCCCTGGCGGGGGACGGACAATGAGCAGTACTTC. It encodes CASSPWRGTDNEQYF.

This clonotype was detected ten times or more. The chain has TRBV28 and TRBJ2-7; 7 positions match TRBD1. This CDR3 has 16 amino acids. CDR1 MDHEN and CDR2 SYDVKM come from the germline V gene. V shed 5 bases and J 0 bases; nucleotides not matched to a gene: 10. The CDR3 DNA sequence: TGTGCCAGCAGTACTACAAGACAGGGACCCTCCTACGAGCAGTACTTC. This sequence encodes CASSTTRQGPSYEQYF.

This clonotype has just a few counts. CDR3 protein: CASSTSGGQDTDTQYF. The CDR3 bases are TGTGCCAGCAGCACCTCTGGAGGGCAAGACACAGATACGCAGTATTTT. The gene calls are TRBV7-6 and TRBJ2-3; perhaps TRBD2 as D (6 bases). This CDR3 region has 16 residues. Trimming took 5 bases from V and 2 from J, leaving 17 bases between them. The germline CDR1 and CDR2 sequences are SGHVS and FNYEAQ.

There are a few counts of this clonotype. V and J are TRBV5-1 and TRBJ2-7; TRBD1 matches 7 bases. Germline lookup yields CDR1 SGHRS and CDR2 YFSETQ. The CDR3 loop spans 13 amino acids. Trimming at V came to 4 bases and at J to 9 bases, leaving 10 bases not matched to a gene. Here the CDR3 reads CASSVEADRPQYF. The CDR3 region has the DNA TGCGCCAGCAGCGTGGAGGCGGACAGGCCGCAGTACTTC.

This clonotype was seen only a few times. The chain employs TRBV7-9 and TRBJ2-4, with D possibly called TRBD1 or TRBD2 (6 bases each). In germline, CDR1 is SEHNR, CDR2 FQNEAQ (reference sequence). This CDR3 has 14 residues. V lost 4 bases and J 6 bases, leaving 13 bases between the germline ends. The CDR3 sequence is CASSSGAFGNIQYF. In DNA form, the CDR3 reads TGTGCCAGCAGCTCGGGGGCCTTCGGAAACATTCAGTACTTC. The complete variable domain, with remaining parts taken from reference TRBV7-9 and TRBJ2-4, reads DTGVSQNPRHKITKRGQNVTFRCDPISEHNRLYWYRQTLGQGPEFLTYFQNEAQLEKSRLLSDRFSAERPKGSFSTLEIQRTEQGDSAMYLCASSSGAFGNIQYFGAGTRLSVL.

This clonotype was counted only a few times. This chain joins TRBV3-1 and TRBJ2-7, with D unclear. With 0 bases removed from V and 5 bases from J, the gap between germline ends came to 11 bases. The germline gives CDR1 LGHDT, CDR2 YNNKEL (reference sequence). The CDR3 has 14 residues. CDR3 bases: TGTGCCAGCAGCCAAGAAGGGCTACACGACGAGCAGTACTTC. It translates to CASSQEGLHDEQYF.

The CDR3 loop is CASSPNESPYEQYF. Written as DNA, the CDR3 is TGTGCCAGCAGCCCAAACGAGAGCCCCTACGAGCAGTACTTC. V gene TRBV13 combines with J gene TRBJ2-7; D unclear. The CDR3 contains 14 residues. V lost 5 bases to trimming and J lost 2 bases, with 13 bases between them. Germline assignment: CDR1 PRHDT and CDR2 FYEKMQ (reference sequence).

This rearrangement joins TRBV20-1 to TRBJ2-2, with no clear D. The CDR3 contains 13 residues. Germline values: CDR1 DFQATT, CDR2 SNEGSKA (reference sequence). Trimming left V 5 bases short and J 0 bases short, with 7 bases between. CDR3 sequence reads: CSAVTANTGELFF. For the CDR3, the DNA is TGCAGTGCTGTAACAGCGAACACCGGGGAGCTGTTTTTT.